This TCR beta chain was found in a study of human CD8 memory T cell subsets. With respect to this clonotype: Antigen unknown.

Notes on the study in general: Compared with precursor exhausted T cells, stem-like memory T cells were suggested by Chao1 estimates to be more diverse.

The germline gives CDR1 MRHNA, CDR2 SNTAGT. The CDR3 totals 16 residues. UMI-labeled 5' RACE yielded the TCR beta libraries. TCRdb reprocessed the 5' RACE reads and keeps a single row for each CDR3 protein, giving no DNA. In all, the sample yields 2,500 to 3,500 distinct CDR3 sequences. In each subset, RNA was taken from duplicate vials, each of about 140,000 sorted CD8+ T cells. The TCR originated in a human donor in good health. Sequenced: CD8+ T cells from PBMCs. The genes are TRBV6-4 and TRBJ2-6; with no DNA, the TCRdb D assignment of TRBD2 cannot be verified. The CDR3 sequence is CASSPSGSSGANVLTF.